The 6 T cell receptor beta chains listed next were all sequenced from one sample in a study of shared clonotypes between healthy human individuals. The table came from immunoSEQ multiplex PCR; TCRdb's copy has only in-frame clones and leaves some out. This sample yields roughly 2.5 million clones, of which approximately 90% are seen a single time; 0.14% belongs to the top ten. The sample was naive CD4+ T cells sorted from blood. The sample's subset: CD45RA+ positively selected. These receptors all come from a man aged 18-30 years in good health.

The chain carries TRBV2 and TRBJ2-3; D is unclear. Germline values: CDR1 SNHLY, CDR2 FYNNEI. V was shortened by 6 bases and J by 8 bases, with 6 bases between the two germline ends. CDR3 length equals 10 residues. The CDR3 coding sequence is TGTGCCAGCAGGGGTTCTACGCAGTATTTT. Protein: CASRGSTQYF.

The CDR3 reads CASSAGQGYEQYF. DNA of the CDR3: TGTGCCAGCTCGGCAGGACAGGGGTACGAGCAGTACTTC. The V gene is TRBV28, the J gene TRBJ2-7; TRBD1 matches 9 bases. The CDR3 has 13 amino acids. CDR1 and CDR2 from the germline V gene are MDHEN and SYDVKM. Trimming removed 8 bases from V and 4 bases from J; junction bases left unmatched: 6.

This chain links TRBV7-2 with TRBJ2-1, with D uncertain. The ends were cut back, 5 bases at V and 6 bases at J, with 11 bases in the middle. Germline values: CDR1 SGHTA, CDR2 FQGNSA. There are 13 residues in the CDR3. The CDR3 here is CASSPEGGNEQFF. The CDR3 nucleotides are TGTGCCAGCAGCCCCGAAGGTGGCAATGAGCAGTTCTTC.

The chain uses TRBV14 and TRBJ2-1; no definite D call. Per germline, CDR1 SGHDN and CDR2 FVKESK. The CDR3 covers 11 residues. CDR3 protein: CAVSSYNEQFF. The CDR3 DNA is TGTGCAGTCTCCTCCTACAATGAGCAGTTCTTC.

This clone occurred once. V and J are TRBV18 and TRBJ1-1; D is unclear. Germline assignment: CDR1 KGHSH and CDR2 LQKENI. V gave up 2 bases and J gave up 6 bases, with 16 bases separating them. This CDR3 spans 15 amino acids. In DNA form, the CDR3 reads TGTGCCAGCTCACCAATCGCTCGACCCGGTGCTGAAGCTTTCTTT. Protein product: CASSPIARPGAEAFF.

This clone was recorded once. The chain joins TRBV19 to TRBJ2-5; maybe TRBD1 (6 bases). V was pared by 4 bases and J by 3 bases, with 6 bases between. Looked up from germline, CDR1 is LNHDA and CDR2 is SQIVND (reference sequence). The CDR3 runs 12 residues. The CDR3 sequence is CASSNREETQYF. Written as DNA, the CDR3 is TGTGCCAGTAGTAACAGGGAAGAGACCCAGTACTTC.